This TCR beta chain was obtained from a study of T-cell reconstitution after alpha-beta-depleted transplantation in children. Study outcomes and limitations: T cells produced anew were the main source of T-cell counts and diversity one year after transplant. Several hundred graft clones that had expanded were reportedly the source of alpha-beta T cells about two months after transplant. High day-60 TCRbeta diversity in some patients came from surviving recipient T cells and thymic progenitors.

Unique molecular identifiers tagged the TCRbeta library. TCRdb reanalysed the PCR reads using MiXCR and keeps one entry per CDR3 protein. Of about 500,000 distinct CDR3 sequences listed, 9.5% to 12% are singletons. Germline CDR1 PRHDT, CDR2 FYEKMQ (reference sequence). CDR3 size: 15 residues. V shed 4 bases and J shed 9 bases, with 18 bases lying between them. Concerning this clonotype: Its antigen is not identified.

Sequenced material: PBMCs, mostly from graft donor cells, taken 180 days after TCRalphabeta/CD19-depleted stem cell transplant. This receptor was taken from a female patient aged 2-9 years who had a stem cell transplant for aplastic anemia, so the T cells may come from the graft donor. J is TRBJ2-2 and V is TRBV13; D tentatively reads TRBD1 or TRBD2 (5 bases each). The CDR3 is CASSSYGTTHRELFF. The DNA of the CDR3 is TGTGCCAGCAGCTCGTACGGGACGACGCACCGGGAGCTGTTTTTT.